A single sample is the source of the 10 T cell receptor beta chains below, sequenced in a study of blood T cell repertoires in COVID-19. Measured with immunoSEQ multiplex PCR; TCRdb has only the in-frame clones, and not every one. This sample has over 150,000 clones, with 83% found just once. The sequencing input was peripheral blood. These receptors originate from a woman older than 75 with acute or convalescent COVID-19.

V is TRBV11-2 and J is TRBJ2-5, with 12 positions matching TRBD2. Germline CDR1 SGHAT, CDR2 FQNNGV. J gave up 5 bases and V 5 bases, and 6 bases lay outside the gene matches. This CDR3 comprises 15 residues. CDR3 sequence reads: CASSLAGGPSETQYF. The CDR3 coding sequence is TGTGCCAGCAGCCTAGCGGGAGGGCCTTCGGAGACCCAGTACTTC. The full variable domain, its missing parts supplied by reference TRBV11-2 and TRBJ2-5, is EAGVAQSPRYKIIEKRQSVAFWCNPISGHATLYWYQQILGQGPKLLIQFQNNGVVDDSQLPKDRFSAERLKGVDSTLKIQPAKLEDSAVYLCASSLAGGPSETQYFGPGTRLLVL.

The chain combines TRBV28 with TRBJ1-2, with D unclear. CDR3 length: 15 residues. Trimming took off 5 bases at V and 8 bases at J, with 21 bases between the two ends. CDR1 is MDHEN, CDR2 SYDVKM, per germline. The CDR3 region has the DNA TGTGCCAGCAGTACTAGCCGGCAGTCACGGAGGGGCTACACCTTC. It specifies CASSTSRQSRRGYTF.

The rearrangement uses TRBV23-1 and TRBJ1-5; a possible D gene is TRBD1 (5 bases). Being an ORF, TRBV23-1 has a function that is uncertain. V lost 5 bases and J lost 0, with 14 bases in between. The CDR3 sequence is 16 residues long. Here the CDR3 reads CASSTSRDYSNQPQHF. The CDR3 DNA reads as TGCGCCAGCAGTACCTCCAGGGATTATAGCAATCAGCCCCAGCATTTT.

This chain uses TRBV5-1 with TRBJ2-1, with TRBD2 identical over 10 bases. V was pared by 1 base and J by 5 bases, with 6 bases of the junction left unmatched. The CDR3 spans 16 residues. From germline, CDR1 is SGHRS and CDR2 YFSETQ. The CDR3: CASSLPRAGGNNEQFF. CDR3 bases: TGCGCCAGCAGCTTGCCCAGAGCGGGGGGGAACAATGAGCAGTTCTTC.

The V call is TRBV6-5, the J call TRBJ2-5, with a weak D call TRBD1 (5 bases). Germline V gene lookup returns CDR1 MNHEY and CDR2 SVGAGI. V was shortened by 6 bases and J by 9 bases, with 20 bases between the two germline ends. This CDR3 is 14 amino acids long. The CDR3 DNA sequence: TGTGCCAGCAGCTTTGACAGAGCAATAGGCTCCCAGTACTTC. Its translation is CASSFDRAIGSQYF.

The rearrangement joins TRBV7-3 to TRBJ2-5; D is undetermined. Germline V gene data show CDR1 as SGHTA and CDR2 as FQGTGA. V shed 5 bases and J shed 3 bases, with 10 bases lying between them. The CDR3 covers 13 residues. The CDR3 spells CASSRAKEETQYF. For the CDR3, the DNA is TGTGCCAGCAGCCGAGCAAAAGAAGAGACCCAGTACTTC.

This clone was seen a single time. CDR3 nucleotides: TGTGCCAGCAGCGTCGGGACAGGGGGCACGATCGATGAGCAGTTCTTC. This translates into CASSVGTGGTIDEQFF. The rearrangement uses TRBV9 and TRBJ2-1; 12 nucleotides match TRBD1. Per the germline V gene, CDR1 is SGDLS and CDR2 is YYNGEE. The CDR3 contains 16 residues. The V segment lost 2 bases and the J segment 8 bases; nucleotides outside the gene matches: 8.

The chain has TRBV6-2 or TRBV6-3 and TRBJ1-1; D remains ambiguous. V lost 5 bases and J 6 bases, leaving 10 bases between the germline ends. The CDR3 is 12 amino acids. Looked up from germline, CDR1 is MNHEY and CDR2 is SVGEGT. CDR3 DNA sequence: TGTGCCAGCAGTGAGGGTTGGGCTGAAGCTTTCTTT. It is translated as CASSEGWAEAFF.

The chain recombines TRBV4-1 with TRBJ2-3, with D possibly TRBD2 on 6 matching bases. The CDR3 consists of 16 residues. With 1 base removed from V and 1 base from J, the gap between germline ends came to 12 bases. Germline lookup yields CDR1 MGHRA and CDR2 YSYEKL. CDR3 coding DNA: TGCGCCAGCAGCCAAGCCACTAGCCGTCGCACAGATACGCAGTATTTT. Translating gives CASSQATSRRTDTQYF.

This clone was seen once. V is TRBV19 and J is TRBJ1-5; 9 nucleotides line up with TRBD1. The CDR3 length is 15 residues. J was trimmed by 7 bases and V by 7 bases; bases with no gene match: 11. The germline V gene encodes CDR1 LNHDA and CDR2 SQIVND (reference sequence). CDR3 DNA sequence: TGTGCCAGTAACTCCCGAGGGACAGGGAACCAGCCCCAGCATTTT. It is translated as CASNSRGTGNQPQHF.